These T cell receptor beta chains were read from a single sample in a study of T cells after yellow fever vaccination. TCRdb re-called the 5' RACE reads through MiXCR, storing one row per CDR3 protein. The table lists 610,000 or so distinct CDR3 sequences, 9% to 15% of them singletons. The material was PBMCs, obtained on the day of the yellow fever booster vaccination. These receptors were obtained from a man under 40 who received the YFV17D yellow fever vaccine. CDR3s include the opening cysteine and the closing phenylalanine or tryptophan.

J | V | CDR3
TRBJ2-3 | TRBV25-1 | CASSPRLSRPSTDTQYF
TRBJ2-7 | TRBV27 | CASSSWTGETYEQYF
TRBJ1-1 | TRBV7-2 | CASSLTLGPSGEAFF
TRBJ2-5 | TRBV19 | CASSMLGGAETQYF
TRBJ2-2 | TRBV21-1 | CASSNSRANTGELFF
TRBJ2-1 | TRBV3-1 | CASSQVSSGEQFF
TRBJ2-5 | TRBV9 | CASSPRLGVETQYF
TRBJ2-7 | TRBV7-6 | CASSLGDGLYEQYF
TRBJ2-7 | TRBV3-1 | CASSQVYRFAHEQYF
TRBJ2-7 | TRBV3-1 | CASSQGRLAGAYEQYF
TRBJ2-3 | TRBV7-2 | CASSHQIGGMVRMDTQYF
TRBJ2-5 | TRBV5-1 | CASSLVGTSWEETQYF
TRBJ1-2 | TRBV7-2 | CASSLGWGYGYTF
TRBJ1-5 | TRBV21-1 | CASSNCDQDSNQPQHF
TRBJ2-2 | TRBV19 | CASSIVGPKTGELFF
TRBJ2-5 | TRBV20-1 | CSASPLTGEGETQYF
TRBJ2-3 | TRBV12-3/TRBV12-4 | CASSLGSQGRDTQYF
TRBJ2-3 | TRBV20-1 | CSAITGADTQYF
TRBJ2-2 | TRBV20-1 | CSGTSGKNTGELFF
TRBJ2-6 | TRBV18 | CASSPVSGSGANVLTF
TRBJ2-1 | TRBV7-9 | CASSRKLALADEQFF
TRBJ2-7 | TRBV29-1 | CSVVASGISTGEQYF
TRBJ2-1 | TRBV20-1 | CSARLVGLGGTSSYNEQFF
TRBJ2-7 | TRBV10-3 | CAISGGVEQYF
TRBJ2-7 | TRBV27 | CASSLTSTSGPYEQYF
TRBJ2-5 | TRBV11-2 | CASSWLAGQETQYF
TRBJ1-4 | TRBV7-2 | CASSLRTGYREKLFF
TRBJ2-3 | TRBV7-6 | CATEPKDKWAGNFDTQYF
TRBJ1-1 | TRBV30 | CAWSGGRLTEAFF
TRBJ2-7 | TRBV28 | CASSLTPWTSGTYEQYF
TRBJ1-2 | TRBV30 | CACRPVLGYTF
TRBJ2-7 | TRBV6-2/TRBV6-3 | CASSYEGRVGLAGPTYEQYF
TRBJ2-1 | TRBV5-1 | CASSLVPESYNEQFF
TRBJ2-1 | TRBV15 | CATSRLQLADEQFF
TRBJ1-4 | TRBV5-5 | CASKEGQEREKLFF
TRBJ2-3 | TRBV7-2 | CASSPRLAGTDTQYF
TRBJ1-6 | TRBV3-1 | CASSQPLGQGLGSPLHF
TRBJ2-1 | TRBV20-1 | CSARVASGRFYNEQFF
TRBJ1-4 | TRBV27 | CASSPARREKLFF
TRBJ2-7 | TRBV7-2 | CASSTDRGTEQYF
TRBJ2-3 | TRBV6-2/TRBV6-3 | CASSVPGNTQYF
TRBJ2-5 | TRBV2 | CASSSPSAEGETQYF
TRBJ2-1 | TRBV5-4 | CASSPAGTRDNEQFF
TRBJ2-3 | TRBV20-1 | CSASFQDTQYF
TRBJ2-7 | TRBV30 | CAWKGGPGDREQYF
TRBJ1-3 | TRBV20-1 | CSARPGGSGNTIYF
TRBJ2-1 | TRBV6-1 | CASSPLTSGSYNEQFF
TRBJ1-5 | TRBV4-3 | CASSQDGASQPQHF
TRBJ2-7 | TRBV20-1 | CSASRDGGRNYEQYF
TRBJ2-7 | TRBV28 | CASSLPNSGEQYF
TRBJ2-5 | TRBV11-2 | CASSLQGPGGTQYF
TRBJ2-1 | TRBV7-2 | CASSLFLAGVDNEQFF
TRBJ2-7 | TRBV5-6 | CASSPGSSAKGEQYF
TRBJ1-3 | TRBV7-9 | CASSFPGGSGNTIYF
TRBJ1-3 | TRBV10-3 | CAISKEGVSGGNTIYF
TRBJ1-1 | TRBV20-1 | CSARMGRDTEAFF
TRBJ1-2 | TRBV5-6 | CASSLALVGSYGYTF
TRBJ1-6 | TRBV28 | CASTEGTGRSPLHF
TRBJ2-3 | TRBV5-4 | CASRGAGRGADTQYF